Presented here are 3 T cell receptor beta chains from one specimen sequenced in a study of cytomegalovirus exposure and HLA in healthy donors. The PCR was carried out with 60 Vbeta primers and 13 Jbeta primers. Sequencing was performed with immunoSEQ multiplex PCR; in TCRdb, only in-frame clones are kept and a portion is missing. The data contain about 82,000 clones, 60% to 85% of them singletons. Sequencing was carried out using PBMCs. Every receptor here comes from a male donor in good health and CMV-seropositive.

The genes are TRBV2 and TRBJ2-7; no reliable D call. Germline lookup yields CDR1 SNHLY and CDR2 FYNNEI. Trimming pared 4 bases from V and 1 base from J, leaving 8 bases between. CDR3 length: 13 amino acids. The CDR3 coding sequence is TGTGCCAGCAGTGCCCTAGAATCCTACGAGCAGTACTTC. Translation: CASSALESYEQYF.

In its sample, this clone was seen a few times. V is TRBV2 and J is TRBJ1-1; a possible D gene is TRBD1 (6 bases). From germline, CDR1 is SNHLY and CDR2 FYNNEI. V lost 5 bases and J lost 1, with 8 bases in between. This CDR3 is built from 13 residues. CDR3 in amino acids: CASSRDKNTEAFF. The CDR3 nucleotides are TGTGCCAGCAGTAGGGACAAGAACACTGAAGCTTTCTTT.

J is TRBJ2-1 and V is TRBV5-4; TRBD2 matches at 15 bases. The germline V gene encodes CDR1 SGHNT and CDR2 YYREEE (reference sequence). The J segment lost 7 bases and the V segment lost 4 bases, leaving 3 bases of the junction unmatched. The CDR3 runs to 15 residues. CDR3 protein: CASSRGTSGGNEQFF. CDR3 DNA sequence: TGTGCCAGCAGCCGGGGGACTAGCGGGGGGAATGAGCAGTTCTTC.